Below are 29 T cell receptor beta chains sequenced from a single sample in a study of monozygotic twins with cystic fibrosis. The method was immunoSEQ multiplex PCR; TCRdb's version includes in-frame clones alone and lacks a portion of them. The sample yields 30,000 to 40,000 clones, approximately 72% seen once. Sequencing was performed on blood. The receptors stem from a girl aged 10-17 years with cystic fibrosis.

The chain uses TRBV4-3 and TRBJ2-3; D not resolved. V lost 1 base and J 2 bases, leaving 10 bases between the germline ends. The length of the CDR3 is 15 residues. Germline loops: CDR1 LGHNA, CDR2 YSLEER. The CDR3 DNA sequence: TGCGCCAGCAGCCAAGCCCCTGACAACACAGATACGCAGTATTTT. The encoded protein is CASSQAPDNTDTQYF.

The gene calls are TRBV6-5 and TRBJ2-1, with D tentatively TRBD2 (5 bases). This CDR3 comprises 14 residues. Trimming took 0 bases from V and 7 from J, leaving 10 bases between them. The V gene's germline CDR1 is MNHEY and CDR2 SVGAGI. For the CDR3, the DNA is TGTGCCAGCAGTTACTCTGGACTCAGTAATGAGCAGTTCTTC. This gives the protein CASSYSGLSNEQFF.

The chain joins TRBV5-4 to TRBJ1-2; D perhaps matches TRBD1 (6 bases). Trimming stripped 3 bases from V and 4 bases from J, with 10 bases between. Germline V gives CDR1 SGHNT, CDR2 YYREEE (reference sequence). The length of the CDR3 is 13 residues. Here the CDR3 DNA reads TGTGCCAGCAGCTGGAGGGGGGGCTATGGCTACACCTTC. The encoded protein is CASSWRGGYGYTF.

The rearrangement joins TRBV30 to TRBJ1-2; D uncertain. V was shortened by 2 bases and J by 0 bases, with 13 bases between the two germline ends. Germline-derived CDR1 and CDR2 are GTSNPN and SVGIG (reference sequence). The length of the CDR3 is 15 residues. CDR3 DNA: TGTGCCTGGAGTTTGAGACACAGAACTAACTATGGCTACACCTTC. Amino acids: CAWSLRHRTNYGYTF.

The chain employs TRBV4-3 and TRBJ1-3; no firm D call. The CDR3 is 15 residues long. Trimming took off 3 bases at V and 0 bases at J, with 9 bases between the two ends. The V gene's germline CDR1 is LGHNA and CDR2 YSLEER. The CDR3 DNA sequence: TGCGCCAGCAGCCAGTTAGGTCCCTCTGGAAACACCATATATTTT. Protein sequence: CASSQLGPSGNTIYF.

The V call is TRBV4-1, the J call TRBJ2-1; D tentatively fits TRBD1 or TRBD2 (5 bases each). CDR1 MGHRA and CDR2 YSYEKL come from the germline V gene. The V end lost 0 bases, the J end lost 0 bases, and 6 bases lay between the germline ends. This CDR3 has 15 amino acids. The CDR3 DNA follows: TGCGCCAGCAGCCAAGAGGGGGTCTCCTACAATGAGCAGTTCTTC. Translated, it gives CASSQEGVSYNEQFF.

This chain joins TRBV7-2 and TRBJ2-2; D possibly corresponds to TRBD2 (7 bases). V lost 8 bases and J 0 bases, leaving 10 bases between the germline ends. Per germline, CDR1 SGHTA and CDR2 FQGNSA. The CDR3 contains 14 residues. CDR3 nucleotide sequence: TGTGCCAGCCGGGGGGCTCCGAACACCGGGGAGCTGTTTTTT. Amino acid sequence: CASRGAPNTGELFF.

The genes are TRBV6-5 and TRBJ1-2, with 7 nucleotides matching TRBD1. The V gene end was trimmed by 5 bases and the J gene end by 7 bases; junction bases not matched to a gene: 10. This CDR3 has 14 residues. Germline loops: CDR1 MNHEY, CDR2 SVGAGI. The CDR3 region is CASSLRGGQRGYTF. The CDR3 DNA follows: TGTGCCAGCAGTCTCAGGGGGGGGCAGCGTGGCTACACCTTC.

V is TRBV6-5 and J is TRBJ2-5; D remains ambiguous. This CDR3 contains 13 residues. V dropped 2 bases and J dropped 5 bases, with 9 bases sitting between them. The V gene's germline CDR1 is MNHEY and CDR2 SVGAGI. The CDR3 nucleotides are TGTGCCAGCAGTTACGGGCCGCAGGAGACCCAGTACTTC. Residues: CASSYGPQETQYF.

This clone was counted between two and nine times. This chain uses TRBV7-2 with TRBJ2-1; D might be TRBD2 (6 bases). Germline V gene data show CDR1 as SGHTA and CDR2 as FQGNSA. The CDR3 spans 15 residues. V lost 2 bases and J 3 bases, leaving 11 bases between the germline ends. The CDR3 reads CASSLQRVIYNEQFF. The CDR3 nucleotides are TGTGCCAGCAGCTTACAGCGGGTAATCTACAATGAGCAGTTCTTC.

This rearrangement joins TRBV11-2 to TRBJ2-1, with TRBD2 matching over 13 bases. Per the germline V gene, CDR1 is SGHAT and CDR2 is FQNNGV. The CDR3 is 18 amino acids. V lost 3 bases to trimming and J lost 0 bases; unmatched junction nucleotides: 5. The DNA of the CDR3 is TGTGCCAGCAGCTTTGGACTAGCGGGAGCTCACTCCTACAATGAGCAGTTCTTC. This translates into CASSFGLAGAHSYNEQFF.

The V call is TRBV10-3, the J call TRBJ2-3, with 10 bases identical to TRBD1. After removal of 6 bases from V and 0 bases from J, the junction contained 3 bases not matched to a gene. CDR1 ENHRY and CDR2 SYGVKD come from the germline V gene. The length of the CDR3 is 15 residues. CDR3 protein: CAISDRGPSTDTQYF. The CDR3 DNA follows: TGTGCCATCAGCGACAGGGGGCCTAGCACAGATACGCAGTATTTT.

The chain is built from TRBV30 and TRBJ1-1; D gene uncertain. The V gene lost 0 bases and the J gene lost 4 bases, with 12 bases spanning the gap. This CDR3 contains 14 residues. Germline V gene sequence: CDR1 GTSNPN, CDR2 SVGIG (reference sequence). The CDR3 nucleotides read TGTGCCTGGAGTGTATTGGGCAGACTCACTGAAGCTTTCTTT. Protein: CAWSVLGRLTEAFF. The full variable domain, completed using reference TRBV30 and TRBJ1-1, is SQTIHQWPATLVQPVGSPLSLECTVEGTSNPNLYWYRQAAGRGLQLLFYSVGIGQISSEVPQNLSASRPQDRQFILSSKKLLLSDSGFYLCAWSVLGRLTEAFFGQGTRLTVV.

This chain's CDR3 is CASAGGAGYGYTF. The CDR3 DNA sequence: TGTGCCAGCGCGGGAGGGGCAGGCTATGGCTACACCTTC. This chain connects TRBV2 to TRBJ1-2; a weak D match, TRBD1 (5 bases). This CDR3 has 13 residues. The V gene's germline CDR1 is SNHLY and CDR2 FYNNEI. Trimming left V 8 bases short and J 4 bases short, with 14 bases between.

This sequence joins TRBV2 and TRBJ2-5; TRBD2 agrees at 14 bases. The germline V gene has CDR1 SNHLY and CDR2 FYNNEI. The junction had 5 bases not matched to a gene; V was cut back by 7 bases and J by 4 bases. The CDR3 loop spans 15 amino acids. The CDR3 loop is CASNLGTSGRETQYF. The CDR3 DNA sequence: TGTGCCAGCAACCTCGGGACTAGCGGGAGAGAGACCCAGTACTTC.

This clone turned up a few times. This chain joins TRBV6-1 and TRBJ1-2, with no clear D. The CDR3 runs to 15 residues. With 1 base removed from V and 4 bases from J, the gap between germline ends came to 13 bases. The germline V gene encodes CDR1 MNHNS and CDR2 SASEGT. CDR3 DNA sequence: TGTGCCAGCAGTGAAGTTTGGGAGTTAGGCTATGGCTACACCTTC. Protein product: CASSEVWELGYGYTF.

The rearrangement uses TRBV6-5 and TRBJ2-1, with D tentatively TRBD2 (6 bases). The V end lost 7 bases, the J end lost 8 bases, and 18 bases lay between the germline ends. The CDR3 is 14 amino acids. Germline V gives CDR1 MNHEY, CDR2 SVGAGI. The CDR3 coding sequence is TGTGCCAGCACCCCAACGAGGGGAGGCCATGAGCAGTTCTTC. Protein sequence: CASTPTRGGHEQFF.

The chain recombines TRBV7-4 with TRBJ2-1; 12 bases align to TRBD2. The CDR3 is made up of 18 amino acids. The germline V gene has CDR1 SGHVT and CDR2 SQSDAQ. Trimming cost V 8 bases and J 0 bases; bases outside gene matches: 11. CDR3 bases: TGTGCCAGCTCCTTGGGGACTAGCGGGCGCAGCTCCTACAATGAGCAGTTCTTC. It codes for CASSLGTSGRSSYNEQFF.

V and J are TRBV6-4 and TRBJ2-3; the D call may be TRBD1 or TRBD2 (5 bases each). The germline gives CDR1 MRHNA, CDR2 SNTAGT. With 2 bases removed from V and 0 bases from J, the gap between germline ends came to 12 bases. The CDR3 has 16 amino acids. CDR3 region: CASSDGAGASTDTQYF. The CDR3 coding sequence is TGTGCCAGCAGTGACGGGGCGGGCGCTAGCACAGATACGCAGTATTTT.

This rearrangement joins TRBV6-5 to TRBJ1-5; D perhaps matches TRBD1 (5 bases). The CDR3 runs to 15 residues. V lost 4 bases, J lost 6 bases, and 16 bases lay in between. The V gene's germline CDR1 is MNHEY and CDR2 SVGAGI. The chain's CDR3 is CASSSSSRGGQPQHF. The DNA for the CDR3 is TGTGCCAGCAGTTCGAGTAGTCGGGGGGGTCAGCCCCAGCATTTT.

The chain uses TRBV27 and TRBJ1-1, with 7 bases lining up with TRBD1. This CDR3 spans 13 amino acids. The V segment lost 11 bases and the J segment 1 base; nucleotides outside the gene matches: 7. The germline CDR1 and CDR2 sequences are MNHEY and SMNVEV (reference sequence). The CDR3 coding sequence is TGTGCCGCAGGGGGAATTACGAACACTGAAGCTTTCTTT. This gives the protein CAAGGITNTEAFF.

This clone was counted between two and nine times. This sequence joins TRBV6-5 and TRBJ1-1; possibly TRBD1 for D (5 bases). This CDR3 spans 14 amino acids. V was shortened by 0 bases and J by 5 bases, with 10 bases between the two germline ends. CDR1 and CDR2 from the germline V gene are MNHEY and SVGAGI. The CDR3 is CASSYSVGGTEAFF. The CDR3 coding sequence is TGTGCCAGCAGTTACTCGGTGGGGGGGACTGAAGCTTTCTTT.

This clone was detected once. The chain carries TRBV11-2 and TRBJ2-7, with 8 nucleotides matching TRBD2. V lost 5 bases, J lost 3 bases, and 3 bases stayed unmatched. CDR1 is SGHAT and CDR2 is FQNNGV in the germline V gene. The CDR3 consists of 13 residues. The DNA for the CDR3 is TGTGCCAGCAGCCTTAGCGGGGTCTACGAGCAGTACGTC. It translates to CASSLSGVYEQYV.

The gene calls are TRBV4-3 and TRBJ1-5; D gene uncertain. CDR3 length: 14 amino acids. Per the germline V gene, CDR1 is LGHNA and CDR2 is YSLEER. The V gene lost 1 base and the J gene lost 6 bases, with 10 bases spanning the gap. CDR3 sequence reads: CASSQGALGQPQHF. The CDR3 coding sequence is TGCGCCAGCAGCCAAGGAGCGCTTGGTCAGCCCCAGCATTTT.

V is TRBV18 and J is TRBJ1-4; no reliable D call. The CDR3 consists of 16 residues. Per germline, CDR1 KGHSH and CDR2 LQKENI. V was pared by 1 base and J by 4 bases, with 13 bases between. CDR3: CASSPRIASYNEKLFF. In DNA, the CDR3 is TGTGCCAGCTCACCACGGATCGCCAGTTATAATGAAAAACTGTTTTTT.

The chain carries TRBV2 and TRBJ2-7; 12 nucleotides match TRBD2. This CDR3 is built from 17 residues. The J segment lost 2 bases and the V segment lost 7 bases, leaving 12 bases of the junction unmatched. CDR1 is SNHLY, CDR2 FYNNEI, per germline. The CDR3 coding sequence is TGTGCCAGCAATCACTTAACTAGCGGGAGGATCCCCTACGAGCAGTACTTC. Encoded protein: CASNHLTSGRIPYEQYF.

The chain employs TRBV6-6 and TRBJ2-4; perhaps TRBD2 as D (5 bases). The CDR3 is 14 residues long. Trimming took 6 bases from V and 0 from J, leaving 9 bases between them. Germline CDR1 is MNHNY and CDR2 is SVGAGI (reference sequence). The CDR3 bases are TGTGCCAGCAGAAAAAGCGGAGCCAAAAACATTCAGTACTTC. The encoded protein is CASRKSGAKNIQYF.

This chain links TRBV7-2 with TRBJ1-2, with TRBD1 matching 12 bases. CDR1 is SGHTA, CDR2 FQGNSA, per germline. The junction had 6 bases not matched to a gene; V was cut back by 5 bases and J by 5 bases. The CDR3 loop spans 15 amino acids. This chain's CDR3 is CASSTPGQGAYGYTF. The CDR3 region has the DNA TGTGCCAGCAGCACGCCGGGACAGGGGGCATATGGCTACACCTTC.

The V call is TRBV10-3, the J call TRBJ2-2; D remains unclear. The CDR3 loop spans 17 amino acids. V lost 11 bases and J 0 bases, leaving 22 bases between the germline ends. Looked up from germline, CDR1 is ENHRY and CDR2 is SYGVKD. The CDR3 DNA follows: TGTGCCCCCCTTATTGGCCCACATGACGCGAACACCGGGGAGCTGTTTTTT. Encoded protein: CAPLIGPHDANTGELFF.